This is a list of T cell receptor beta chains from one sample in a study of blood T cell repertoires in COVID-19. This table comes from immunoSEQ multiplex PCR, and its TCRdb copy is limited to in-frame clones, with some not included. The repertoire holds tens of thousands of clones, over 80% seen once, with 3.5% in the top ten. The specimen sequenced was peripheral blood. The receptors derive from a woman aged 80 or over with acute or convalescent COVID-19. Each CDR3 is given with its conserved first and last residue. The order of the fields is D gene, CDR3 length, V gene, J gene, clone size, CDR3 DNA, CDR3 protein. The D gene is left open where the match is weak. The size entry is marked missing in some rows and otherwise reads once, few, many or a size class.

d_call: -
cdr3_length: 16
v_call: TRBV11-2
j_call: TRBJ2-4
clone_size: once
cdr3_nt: TGTGCCAGCAGCTTAGGGGCAACTCTAGCCAAAAACATTCAGTACTTC
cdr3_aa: CASSLGATLAKNIQYF

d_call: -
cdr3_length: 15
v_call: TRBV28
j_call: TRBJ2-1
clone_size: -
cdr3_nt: TGTGCCAGCAGTTTAAGTCCAGGGTTCTACAATGAGCAGTTCTTC
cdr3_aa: CASSLSPGFYNEQFF

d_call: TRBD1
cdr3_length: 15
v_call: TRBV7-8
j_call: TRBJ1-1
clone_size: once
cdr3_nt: TGTGCCAGCAGCCCCCCTGGGACAGGGGAGTCTGAAGCTTTCTTT
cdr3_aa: CASSPPGTGESEAFF

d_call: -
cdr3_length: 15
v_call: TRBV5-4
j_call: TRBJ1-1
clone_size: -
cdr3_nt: TGTGCCAGCAGCTTGCAATCAGGGAAGAGCACTGAAGCTTTCTTT
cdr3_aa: CASSLQSGKSTEAFF

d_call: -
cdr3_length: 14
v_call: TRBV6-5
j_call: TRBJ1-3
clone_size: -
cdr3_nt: TGTGCCAGCAGAGTAGACAGTTCTGGAAACACCATATATTTT
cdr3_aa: CASRVDSSGNTIYF

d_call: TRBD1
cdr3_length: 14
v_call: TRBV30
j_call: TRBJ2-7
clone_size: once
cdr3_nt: TGTGCCTGGAAGCGACAGGGGAGTGCCTACGAGCAGTACTTC
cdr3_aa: CAWKRQGSAYEQYF

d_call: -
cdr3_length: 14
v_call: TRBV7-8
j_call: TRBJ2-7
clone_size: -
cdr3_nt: TGTGCCAGCGCGCCGCGGGGACTCCCCTACGAGCAGTACTTC
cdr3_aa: CASAPRGLPYEQYF

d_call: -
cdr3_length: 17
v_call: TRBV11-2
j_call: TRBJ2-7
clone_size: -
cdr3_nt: TGTGCCAGCAGCACTGCCCTCGGGGGATCAATCCTGGGCGAGCAGTACTTC
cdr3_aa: CASSTALGGSILGEQYF

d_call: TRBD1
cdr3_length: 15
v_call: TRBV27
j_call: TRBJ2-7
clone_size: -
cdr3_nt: TGTGCCAGCAGTGGCCCGGGACAGAAACCTTACGAGCAGTACTTC
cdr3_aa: CASSGPGQKPYEQYF

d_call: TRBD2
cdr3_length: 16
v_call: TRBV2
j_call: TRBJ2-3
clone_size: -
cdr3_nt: TGTGCCAGCAGTGATCTTAGCGGGCCTAGCACAGATACGCAGTATTTT
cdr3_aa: CASSDLSGPSTDTQYF

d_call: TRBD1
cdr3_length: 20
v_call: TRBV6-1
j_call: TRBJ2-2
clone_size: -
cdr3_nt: TGTGCCAGCAGTGAAGAATCGTTCTCGGACAGGCCGGTCGGGACAGGGGAGCTGTTTTTT
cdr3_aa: CASSEESFSDRPVGTGELFF

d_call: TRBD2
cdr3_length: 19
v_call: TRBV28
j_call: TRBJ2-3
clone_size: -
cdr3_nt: TGTGCCAGCAGTTTTACTCCGCTGGGACTAGCGGGACGCACAGATACGCAGTATTTT
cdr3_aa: CASSFTPLGLAGRTDTQYF

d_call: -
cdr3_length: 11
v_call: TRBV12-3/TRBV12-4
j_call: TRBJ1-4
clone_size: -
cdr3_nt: TGTGCCAGCAGTTTTAGTGAAAAACTGTTTTTT
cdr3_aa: CASSFSEKLFF

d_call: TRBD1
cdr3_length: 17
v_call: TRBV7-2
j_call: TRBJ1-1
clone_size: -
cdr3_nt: TGTGCCAGCAGCTTAAAAATTTTGCAGGGGGCGGACACTGAAGCTTTCTTT
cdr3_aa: CASSLKILQGADTEAFF

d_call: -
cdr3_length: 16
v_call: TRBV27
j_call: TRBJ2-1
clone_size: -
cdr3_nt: TGTGCCAGCCCCTACCCGAAGACCAGGGCCAACAATGAGCAGTTCTTC
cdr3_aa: CASPYPKTRANNEQFF

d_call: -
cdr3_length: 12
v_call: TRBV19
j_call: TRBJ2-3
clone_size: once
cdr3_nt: TGTGCCAGTAGTATTCAGGGAGATACGCAGTATTTT
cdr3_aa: CASSIQGDTQYF

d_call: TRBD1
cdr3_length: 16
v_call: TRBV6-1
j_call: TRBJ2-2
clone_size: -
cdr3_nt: TGTGCCAGCAGTGAACGAAGGACAGGGGAGGCCGGGGAGCTGTTTTTT
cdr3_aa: CASSERRTGEAGELFF

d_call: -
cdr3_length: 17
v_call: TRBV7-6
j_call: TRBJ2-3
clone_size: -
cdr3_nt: TGTGCCAGCAGCTTAAACAGGGACAAACCTAGCACAGATACGCAGTATTTT
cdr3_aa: CASSLNRDKPSTDTQYF

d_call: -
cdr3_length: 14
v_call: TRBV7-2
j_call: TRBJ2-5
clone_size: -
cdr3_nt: TGTGCCAGCAGCTCAAGTGCGAACCAAGAGACCCAGTACTTC
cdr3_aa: CASSSSANQETQYF

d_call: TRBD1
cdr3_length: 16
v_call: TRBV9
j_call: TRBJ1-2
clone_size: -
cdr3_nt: TGTGCCAGCAGCGTAGACAGGGGCTCATCCAACTATGGCTACACCTTC
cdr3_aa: CASSVDRGSSNYGYTF

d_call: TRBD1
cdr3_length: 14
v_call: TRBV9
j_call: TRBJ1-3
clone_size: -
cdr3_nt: TGTGCCAGCAGCGCTGGGACAGTCGGAAACACCATATATTTT
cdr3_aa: CASSAGTVGNTIYF

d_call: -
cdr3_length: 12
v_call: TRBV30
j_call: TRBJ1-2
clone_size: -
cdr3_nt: TGTGCCTGGATTGCCAGGGACTATGGCTACACCTTC
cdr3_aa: CAWIARDYGYTF

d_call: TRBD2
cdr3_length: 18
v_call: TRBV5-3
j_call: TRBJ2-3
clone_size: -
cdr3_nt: TGTGCCAGAAGCTTGGGGCTAGCGGGAGAAGGATACACAGATACGCAGTATTTT
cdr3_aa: CARSLGLAGEGYTDTQYF

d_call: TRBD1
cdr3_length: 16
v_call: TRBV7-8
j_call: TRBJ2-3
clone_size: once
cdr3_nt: TGTGCCAGCAGCCTCGACAGGGGCCGAGCCGGAGATACGCAGTATTTT
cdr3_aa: CASSLDRGRAGDTQYF

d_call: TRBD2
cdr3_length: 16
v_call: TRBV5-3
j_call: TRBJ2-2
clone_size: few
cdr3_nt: TGTGCCAGAAGCTCCAATCCTAGCGGGAGTTCCGGGGAGCTGTTTTTT
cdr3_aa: CARSSNPSGSSGELFF

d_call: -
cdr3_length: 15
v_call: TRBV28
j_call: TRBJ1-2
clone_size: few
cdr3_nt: TGTGCCAGCAGTCCACCGGGTAGGAGGGTTTTTGGCTACACCTTC
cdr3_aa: CASSPPGRRVFGYTF

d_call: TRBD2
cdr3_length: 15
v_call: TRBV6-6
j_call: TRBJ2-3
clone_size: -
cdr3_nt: TGTGCCAGCATCCAAGGCGGGGGGGGTACAGATACGCAGTATTTT
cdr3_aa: CASIQGGGGTDTQYF

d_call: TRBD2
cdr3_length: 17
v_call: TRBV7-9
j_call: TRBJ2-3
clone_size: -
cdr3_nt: TGTGCCAGCAGCTCCTGGCTAGCGGGAGGTCTGTCAGATACGCAGTATTTT
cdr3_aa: CASSSWLAGGLSDTQYF

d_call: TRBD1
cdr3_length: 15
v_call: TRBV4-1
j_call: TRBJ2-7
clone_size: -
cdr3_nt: TGCGCCAGCAGCCAGCCGGGGACAGGGTTCTACGAGCAGTACTTC
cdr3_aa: CASSQPGTGFYEQYF

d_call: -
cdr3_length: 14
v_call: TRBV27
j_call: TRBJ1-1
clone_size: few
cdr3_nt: TGTGCCAGCCATCCGGCCAATAATGCTGCGGGAGCTTTCTTT
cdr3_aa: CASHPANNAAGAFF

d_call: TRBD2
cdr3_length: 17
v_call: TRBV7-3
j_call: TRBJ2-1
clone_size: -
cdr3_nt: TGTGCCAGCAGCCTACGTTCTGGCGGGGGGGCCTACAATGAGCAGTTCTTC
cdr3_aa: CASSLRSGGGAYNEQFF

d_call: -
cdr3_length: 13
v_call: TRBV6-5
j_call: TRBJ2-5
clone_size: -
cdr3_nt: TGTGCCAGCGCAGCGGAATTTTTGGAGACCCAGTACTTC
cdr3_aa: CASAAEFLETQYF

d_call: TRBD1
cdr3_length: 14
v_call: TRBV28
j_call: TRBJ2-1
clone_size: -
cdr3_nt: TGTGCCACCCCACGAGGCAGGGGGCGCGCTGAGCAGTTCTTC
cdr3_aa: CATPRGRGRAEQFF

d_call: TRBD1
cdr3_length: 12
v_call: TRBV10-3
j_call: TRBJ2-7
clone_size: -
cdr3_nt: TGTGCCACCTCCGGGACAGGCTACGAGCAGTACTTC
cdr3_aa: CATSGTGYEQYF

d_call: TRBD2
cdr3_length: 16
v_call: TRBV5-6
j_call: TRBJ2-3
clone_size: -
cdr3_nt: TGTGCCAGCAGCGGGAGGCTAGCGGGGGAGGGAGATACGCAGTATTTT
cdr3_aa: CASSGRLAGEGDTQYF

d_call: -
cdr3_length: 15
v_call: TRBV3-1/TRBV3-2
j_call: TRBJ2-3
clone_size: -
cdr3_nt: TGTGCCAGCAGCCACGGCGGGGCTAGCACAGATACGCAGTATTTT
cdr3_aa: CASSHGGASTDTQYF

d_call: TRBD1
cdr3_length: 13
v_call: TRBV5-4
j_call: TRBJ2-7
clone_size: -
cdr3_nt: TGTGCCAGCAGCCGATTAGACAGGGACGAGCAGTACTTC
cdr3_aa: CASSRLDRDEQYF

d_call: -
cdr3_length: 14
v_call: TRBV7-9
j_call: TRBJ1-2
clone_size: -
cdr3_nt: TGTGCCAGCAGCCATCGGGGGGAGGCTAGTAGCTACACCTTC
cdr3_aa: CASSHRGEASSYTF

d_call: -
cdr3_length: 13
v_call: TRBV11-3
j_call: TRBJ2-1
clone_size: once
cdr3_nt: TGTGCCAGCAGCTTTAGGGGTCACAATGAGCAGTTCTTC
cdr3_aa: CASSFRGHNEQFF

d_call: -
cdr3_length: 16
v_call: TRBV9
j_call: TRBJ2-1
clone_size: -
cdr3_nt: TGTGCCAGCAGCGTAGGATCGGGAATTCCCTACAATGAGCAGTTCTTC
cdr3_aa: CASSVGSGIPYNEQFF

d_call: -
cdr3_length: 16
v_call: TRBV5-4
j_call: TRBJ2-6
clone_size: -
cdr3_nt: TGTGCCAGCAGCCTTGGCGGGGACTCTGGGGCCAACGTCCTGACTTTC
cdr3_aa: CASSLGGDSGANVLTF

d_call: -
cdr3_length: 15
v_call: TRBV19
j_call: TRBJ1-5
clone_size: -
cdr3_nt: TGTGCCAGTAGTAGCCGGGGTCTTGGCAATCAGCCCCAGCATTTT
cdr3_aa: CASSSRGLGNQPQHF

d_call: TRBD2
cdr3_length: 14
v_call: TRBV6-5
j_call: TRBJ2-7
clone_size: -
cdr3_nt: TGTGCCAGCAGTATCGGCGGGGGAGGGTACGAGCAGTACTTC
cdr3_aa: CASSIGGGGYEQYF

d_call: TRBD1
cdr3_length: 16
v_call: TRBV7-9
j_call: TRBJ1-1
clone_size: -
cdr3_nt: TGTGCCAGCAGCCCCGCAGGGACAGGGGGGGGCACTGAAGCTTTCTTT
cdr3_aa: CASSPAGTGGGTEAFF

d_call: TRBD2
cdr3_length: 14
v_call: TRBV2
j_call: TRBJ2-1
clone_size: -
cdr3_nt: TGTGCCAGCAGTGTTAGCGGGGGATACAATGAGCAGTTCTTC
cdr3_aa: CASSVSGGYNEQFF

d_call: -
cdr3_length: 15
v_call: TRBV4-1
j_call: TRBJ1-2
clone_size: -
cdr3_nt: TGCGCCAGCAGCCAAGAGAAGGGGCCGGGCTATGGCTACACCTTC
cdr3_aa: CASSQEKGPGYGYTF

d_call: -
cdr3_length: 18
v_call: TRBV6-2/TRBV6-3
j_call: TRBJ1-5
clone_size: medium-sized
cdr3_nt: TGTGCCAGCAGTTACCCCGATTACGACACCCGAAGCAATCAGCCCCAGCATTTT
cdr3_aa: CASSYPDYDTRSNQPQHF

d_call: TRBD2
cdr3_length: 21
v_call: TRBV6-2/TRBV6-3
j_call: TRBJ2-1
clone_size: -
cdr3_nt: TGTGCCAGCAGTTACTCGTCCCGGACTAGCGGGAGGCCAAGCTCCTACAATGAGCAGTTCTTC
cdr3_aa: CASSYSSRTSGRPSSYNEQFF

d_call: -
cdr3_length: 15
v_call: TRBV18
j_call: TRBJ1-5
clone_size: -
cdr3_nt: TGTGCCAGCTCACCAAGGGACACCTCCAATCAGCCCCAGCATTTT
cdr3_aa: CASSPRDTSNQPQHF

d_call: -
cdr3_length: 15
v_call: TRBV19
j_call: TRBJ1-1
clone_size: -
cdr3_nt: TGTGCCAGTAGACTCGGACCGCCAGGGTACACTGAAGCTTTCTTT
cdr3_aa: CASRLGPPGYTEAFF

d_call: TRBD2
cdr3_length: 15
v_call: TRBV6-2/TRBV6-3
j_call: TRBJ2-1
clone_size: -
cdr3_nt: TGTGCCAGCAGCCCACTAGCGGGAGACTACAATGAGCAGTTCTTC
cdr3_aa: CASSPLAGDYNEQFF

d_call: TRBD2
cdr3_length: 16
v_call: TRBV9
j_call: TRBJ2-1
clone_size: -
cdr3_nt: TGTGCCAGCAGCGTTCTGACTAGCGGGGGGGCCGGTGAGCAGTTCTTC
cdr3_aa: CASSVLTSGGAGEQFF

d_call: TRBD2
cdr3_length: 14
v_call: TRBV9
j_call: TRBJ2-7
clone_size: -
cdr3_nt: TGTGCCAGCAGCGTAGGGGCGGGAGCCTACGAGCAGTACTTC
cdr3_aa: CASSVGAGAYEQYF

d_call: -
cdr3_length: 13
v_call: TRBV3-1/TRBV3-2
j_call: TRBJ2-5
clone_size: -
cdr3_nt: TGTGCCAGCAGCCGGGAGGGGGGAGAGACCCAGTACTTC
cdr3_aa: CASSREGGETQYF

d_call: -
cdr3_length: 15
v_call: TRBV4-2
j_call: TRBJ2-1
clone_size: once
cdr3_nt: TGTGCCAGCAGCCCATTGAGCCCAGGGGACAATGAGCAGTTCTTC
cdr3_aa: CASSPLSPGDNEQFF

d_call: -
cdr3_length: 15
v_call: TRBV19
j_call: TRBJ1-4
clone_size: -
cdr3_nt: TGTGCCAGTAGAGCCGGTTTTGTAACTAATGAAAAACTGTTTTTT
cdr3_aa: CASRAGFVTNEKLFF

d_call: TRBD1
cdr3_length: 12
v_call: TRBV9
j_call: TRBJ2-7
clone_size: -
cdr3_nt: TGTGCCAGCAGCCGACAGGGCCACGAGCAGTACTTC
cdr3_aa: CASSRQGHEQYF

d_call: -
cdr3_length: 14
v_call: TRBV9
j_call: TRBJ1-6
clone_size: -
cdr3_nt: TGTGCCAGCAGAGATCAGGGGTACAATTCACCCCTCCACTTT
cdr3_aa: CASRDQGYNSPLHF